What follows describes a single TCR beta chain. Antigen unknown. This specimen comes from a study of OX40 agonist ivuxolimab in advanced cancers. Study context: Those enrolled were less than 85% male, with a mean age of approximately 60 years and ages from 23 to 79. Two cutaneous melanoma patients and one hepatocellular carcinoma patient, three in all, had partial responses. Study-wide results and limits: There were, on average, more expanded clones in CD8+ T cells than in CD4+. Clonal expansion from baseline to week 6 occurred in both CD4+ and CD8+ T cells.

CDR3 length: 12 residues. V dropped 3 bases and J dropped 6 bases, with 9 bases sitting between them. Germline CDR1 reads SEHNR; CDR2 reads FQNEAQ (reference sequence). Repertoires were generated with immunoSEQ multiplex PCR, while TCRdb's copy carries only in-frame clones and drops some. The sample has 63,000 or so clones, more than 70% seen once; the top ten hold about 8%. The starting material was CD4+ or CD8+ T cells sorted from blood, obtained in a trial of the OX40 agonist ivuxolimab. The source of this sequence is an adult with an advanced solid tumor such as melanoma, head and neck, liver or kidney cancer. The chain recombines TRBV7-9 with TRBJ2-7, with unresolved D. CDR3 DNA: TGTGCCAGCAGCTTTCTCACGGGCGAGCAGTACTTC. Translating it yields CASSFLTGEQYF.